A selection of T cell receptor beta chains follows, all from one sample in a study of control samples from healthy donors and cancer patients. Profiling relied on immunoSEQ multiplex PCR, and the TCRdb table lists in-frame clones only, not all of them. The sample consists of 110,000 or so clones, roughly 90% of them appearing once. The sequenced material came from blood. These receptors were obtained from a man aged 45-60 years in good health. CDR3s include the opening cysteine and the closing phenylalanine or tryptophan. Each record gives: D gene, V gene, J gene, clone size, CDR3 protein, CDR3 DNA. The D gene is left open where the match is weak. Clone size, where shown, is once, few, many, or a class for clones that have expanded.

>TRBD1|TRBV19|TRBJ2-7|-
CASSIGTGGTYEQYF
TGTGCCAGTAGTATCGGGACAGGGGGTACCTACGAGCAGTACTTC
>TRBD1|TRBV2|TRBJ1-1|-
CASSGTGETEAFF
TGTGCCAGCAGCGGGACAGGGGAAACTGAAGCTTTCTTT
>-|TRBV27|TRBJ1-5|-
CASSLLGNQPQHF
TGTGCCAGCAGTTTATTAGGCAATCAGCCCCAGCATTTT
>-|TRBV27|TRBJ2-7|-
CASSPPGSSYEQYF
TGTGCCAGCAGTCCCCCGGGCAGTTCCTACGAGCAGTACTTC
>TRBD1|TRBV14|TRBJ2-7|-
CASSPGTAYEQYF
TGTGCCAGCAGCCCAGGGACAGCCTACGAGCAGTACTTC
>-|TRBV29-1|TRBJ1-1|-
CSVPSGANTEAFF
TGCAGCGTTCCTTCGGGGGCGAACACTGAAGCTTTCTTT
>-|TRBV6-6|TRBJ2-7|-
CASTRDFYEQYF
TGTGCCAGCACCCGCGACTTCTACGAGCAGTACTTC
>TRBD1|TRBV19|TRBJ1-5|few
CASNMGTGNQPQHF
TGTGCCAGCAATATGGGGACAGGCAATCAGCCCCAGCATTTT
>TRBD1|TRBV6-5|TRBJ1-1|-
CASSRTGNTEAFF
TGTGCCAGCAGTAGGACAGGAAACACTGAAGCTTTCTTT
>-|TRBV19|TRBJ2-7|-
CASSIKTNHPYEQYF
TGTGCCAGTAGTATAAAGACAAACCACCCCTACGAGCAGTACTTC
>-|TRBV7-6|TRBJ2-7|few
CASSLSYQGQQYF
TGTGCCAGCAGCTTATCGTATCAGGGACAACAGTACTTC
>-|TRBV7-9|TRBJ2-7|once
CASSLGQGGDYEQYF
TGTGCCAGCAGTCTTGGTCAGGGCGGGGACTACGAGCAGTACTTC
>TRBD1|TRBV7-9|TRBJ2-1|-
CASSLPGQGAYNEQFF
TGTGCCAGCAGCTTACCGGGACAGGGGGCCTACAATGAGCAGTTCTTC
>TRBD2|TRBV11-3|TRBJ2-2|few
CASGSGTSPTGELFF
TGTGCCAGCGGTTCCGGGACTAGCCCCACCGGGGAGCTGTTTTTT
>-|TRBV2|TRBJ2-6|-
CASSPDSGSGANVLTF
TGTGCCAGCAGCCCCGATTCAGGTTCTGGGGCCAACGTCCTGACTTTC
>TRBD2|TRBV30|TRBJ2-5|-
CAWKRGRGGGIQETQYF
TGTGCCTGGAAACGAGGTCGGGGCGGGGGGATTCAAGAGACCCAGTACTTC
>-|TRBV5-1|TRBJ1-3|-
CASSALTESSGNTIYF
TGCGCCAGCAGCGCCTTGACCGAGAGCTCTGGAAACACCATATATTTT
>-|TRBV6-5|TRBJ1-6|-
CASTGGSSPLHF
TGTGCCAGCACCGGGGGGAGTTCACCCCTCCACTTT
>-|TRBV12-3/TRBV12-4|TRBJ1-4|-
CASSFLEKLFF
TGTGCCAGCAGTTTCTTGGAAAAACTGTTTTTT
>TRBD1|TRBV7-2|TRBJ2-7|-
CASSLGQEPYEQYF
TGTGCCAGCAGCCTAGGACAGGAACCCTACGAGCAGTACTTC
>-|TRBV23-1|TRBJ2-7|-
CASSQSSREQYF
TGCGCCAGCAGTCAATCCTCAAGGGAGCAGTACTTC
>-|TRBV7-2|TRBJ1-1|-
CVSSLTGTPGTEAFF
TGTGTCAGCAGCCTAACCGGGACACCGGGCACTGAAGCTTTCTTT
>-|TRBV5-6|TRBJ1-2|-
CASSSRTAYGYTF
TGTGCCAGCAGCTCCCGGACGGCTTATGGCTACACCTTC
>TRBD2|TRBV13|TRBJ2-3|-
CATSFTSGGADGDTQYF
TGTGCCACCAGCTTCACTAGCGGGGGGGCGGACGGGGATACGCAGTATTTT
>-|TRBV19|TRBJ1-1|-
CASSYLGYTEAFF
TGTGCCAGTAGTTATTTGGGGTACACCGAAGCTTTCTTT
>TRBD1|TRBV15|TRBJ2-7|-
CATTKDRAGYEQYF
TGTGCCACCACTAAGGACAGGGCGGGCTACGAGCAGTACTTC
>TRBD1|TRBV19|TRBJ2-1|-
CASNAGTGHNEQFF
TGTGCCAGTAACGCCGGGACAGGACACAATGAGCAGTTCTTC
>-|TRBV5-1|TRBJ1-2|-
CASSLAGQDNGYTF
TGCGCCAGCAGCTTGGCGGGGCAGGATAATGGCTACACCTTC
>TRBD2|TRBV6-2/TRBV6-3|TRBJ2-7|-
CASSYRTSGSNSYEQYF
TGTGCCAGCAGTTACCGGACTAGCGGGTCGAACTCCTACGAGCAGTACTTC